The present TCR beta chain was sequenced within a study of blood T cells in healthy people across ages (dated by TCRdb to about 2015). General notes on the study: In model experiments, template switching captured roughly one uniquely barcoded TCR beta cDNA molecule for every two T cells. Age-related changes in TCR beta repertoire diversity were measured in the study by deep sequencing normalized with unique cDNA molecular identifiers. The donors were divided into four age groups: young (average approximately 17 years), middle-aged (approximately 41), aged (approximately 59) and long-lived (more than 75). To avoid experimental bias, donors of different ages were randomly spread across the sequencing lanes. For two donors (one aged 18 to 30 and one aged 80 or older), the study analyzed two additional independent replicas of 1 million unique cDNA reads from the same blood draw.

The donors were around 39 Caucasian individuals from Russia, aged 6 to 90 years, who were systemically healthy. Approximately 9.3 milliliters of peripheral blood were collected from each donor into EDTA-treated Vacutainer tubes. PBMCs were isolated by Ficoll-Paque density-gradient centrifugation, with at least 6 million obtained per sample. Trizol reagent was used to extract total RNA from the PBMCs, yielding at least 6 micrograms per sample. For every donor, an aliquot of PBMCs went through flow cytometry to measure the percentages of naive CD45RAhigh/CD27high T cells. The research as a whole found: There was a strong correlation between observed TCR beta diversity and the percentage of naive T cells measured by flow cytometry. Observed TCR beta diversity per million T cells fell roughly linearly with age, and a significant reduction was already apparent by age around 39. Donor CMV infection status was unknown, potentially confounding age-related changes in expanded clonotypes. The long-lived group showed more naive CD4+ T cells, fewer expanded clones and increased TCR diversity than the aged group, suggesting age selection. Since profiling was done on bulk unsorted PBMCs, naive and antigen-experienced compartments could not be conclusively compared. Estimates of total diversity based on one million sequenced T cells were considered lower bounds and underestimates.

To prepare the library, 5' RACE was applied. TCRdb shows the sequencer as Illumina HiSeq 2500. A second PCR of about 6 to 12 cycles was run with a J-beta primer mix and a sample-barcoded 5' primer. A template-switch 5' adaptor carrying 12 random nucleotides introduced a unique molecular identifier onto each TCR beta cDNA molecule. Each sample yielded at least 3 million CDR3-containing paired-end reads. The Mint cDNA synthesis kit, primed by a TRBC-specific oligonucleotide, was used to synthesize first-strand cDNA from all RNA. Following uracil-DNA glycosylase treatment, a first 18-cycle PCR with universal primers M1SS and BC2_uni_R was performed on all cDNA. In the source study's methods: For normalization, 1 million high-quality reads were randomly selected from each sample, with every read carrying a distinct molecular identifier. Instead of being binned into consensus sequences, reads with shared molecular identifiers were discarded. MiTCR, run with a Q25 quality threshold and the strictest error-elimination algorithm, handled CDR3 identification, clonotype clustering and error correction. A nonparametric unseen species model using Euler transformation provided a lower-bound estimate of total TCR beta diversity. Using fastp at Q25 and MiXCR, TCRdb reprocessed the public reads and kept productive beta chains. Entries that share a CDR3 protein sequence are merged under the most common genes and DNA. None of the V and J calls come from the authors' own analysis; TCRdb made them. The sample table shows approximately 820,000 distinct CDR3 sequences, and 44% are seen once. Around 21% of the sample lies in the top ten.

The table lists this clonotype with a few counts. Its antigen has not been determined. A clone one base away is much larger, so this may be a read error. V is pared back by 5 bases and J by 4 bases, with 14 bases lying between the germline termini. The CDR3 covers 14 residues, taking in both the cysteine and the phenylalanine. Only CDR3 DNA remains: 42 bases, in frame from the first base. The V and J genes are TRBV12-3 or TRBV12-4 and TRBJ1-2; the D gene is perhaps TRBD1, on 5 matching bases. What was sequenced was blood. This clonotype was sampled from a man aged 60-69 years in good health. The bases read TGTGCCAGCAGTGTACGACGGGGACTCTATGGCTACACCTTC. Translation gives CASSVRRGLYGYTF.